Described below is a single T cell receptor beta chain sequence and its context. The data were obtained in a study of memory CD4+ T cells and cytomegalovirus serostatus. The sort gate was single viable CD3+CD4+CD8-CD45RO+ cells for memory CD4+ T cells. Produced via immunoSEQ multiplex PCR; TCRdb's table is partial and in-frame only. The table has approximately 23,000 clones, 70% to 85% seen once; the top ten hold around 1%. The CDR3 runs 16 residues. CDR1 and CDR2 from the germline V gene are LGHNA and YSLEER. The germline V and J ends were trimmed by 0 bases and 2 bases, with 10 bases remaining between them.

This chain joins TRBV4-3 and TRBJ1-4, with unresolved D. The sample taken for sequencing was memory CD4+ T cells from blood. The receptor's source is an adult in good health and CMV-seronegative. CDR3 DNA sequence: TGCGCCAGCAGCCAAGATTTCAGAGCCACTAATGAAAAACTGTTTTTT. This translates into CASSQDFRATNEKLFF.